This T cell receptor (beta chain) was found in a study of control samples from healthy donors and cancer patients. This CDR3 is built from 16 residues. Trimming pared 2 bases from V and 5 bases from J, leaving 19 bases between. From germline, CDR1 is MNHEY and CDR2 SVGEGT. Some clones are missing from TCRdb's copy, which holds only in-frame ones; the method was immunoSEQ multiplex PCR. Among around 120,000 clones listed, 87% were seen once. The genes are TRBV6-2 or TRBV6-3 and TRBJ2-7, with a tentative D call TRBD2 (5 bases). The clonotype originates from a man aged 60 to 75 in good health. Material for sequencing was blood. The CDR3 coding sequence is TGTGCCAGCAGTTACCCGTCACTTCAACGGCGGGACGAGCAGTACTTC. This gives the protein CASSYPSLQRRDEQYF.